A selection of T cell receptor beta chains follows, all from one sample in a study of blood T cells in healthy people across ages. TCRdb analysed the 5' RACE reads with MiXCR anew, one entry per CDR3 protein. The table has about 720,000 distinct CDR3 sequences, 20% to 30% seen once. The same specimen was also included in a second study, on T cells of mothers and their children.

The sequenced material came from blood. The origin of the receptors is a boy aged 10-17 years in good health. The CDR3 runs from the conserved cysteine through the conserved F or W. A D gene is named only where the DNA matches it firmly. Some rows mark clone size as missing; the rest say once, few, many or name a class of expanded clone.

TGCAGCGTATCGAGAAGTGGTACAGATACGCAGTATTTT	CSVSRSGTDTQYF	NA	TRBV29-1	TRBJ2-3	NA
TGTGCCAGCAGCCAAGTGGGGTCCGAGATGAACACTGAAGCTTTCTTT	CASSQVGSEMNTEAFF	NA	TRBV4-2	TRBJ1-1	NA
TGTGCCATCAGTTCATACCGGGACAGGGGCACAGATACGCAGTATTTT	CAISSYRDRGTDTQYF	TRBD1	TRBV10-3	TRBJ2-3	few
TGTGCCAGCTCACCACGAAGTCTAGGTCTAGCGGGGGGCTCCGGTCACAATGAGCAGTTCTTC	CASSPRSLGLAGGSGHNEQFF	TRBD2	TRBV18	TRBJ2-1	NA
TGTGCCAGCAGTTCAGTCTTCGCACCTCAAAATTCACCCCTCCACTTT	CASSSVFAPQNSPLHF	NA	TRBV6-2/TRBV6-3	TRBJ1-6	few
TGTGCCATTGCGACTAGCGGCAACGAGCAGTACTTC	CAIATSGNEQYF	TRBD2	TRBV10-3	TRBJ2-7	few
TGCGCCAGCAGCTTGGGGGTCCCAGAGACCCAGTACTTC	CASSLGVPETQYF	NA	TRBV5-1	TRBJ2-5	many
TGTGCCAGCAGCTTATCGGTATTCTCTGGGGCCAACGTCCTGACTTTC	CASSLSVFSGANVLTF	NA	TRBV7-9	TRBJ2-6	few
TGTGCCAGCAGCTCAGGGACAGGGGTGTCGCATGAGCAGTTCTTC	CASSSGTGVSHEQFF	TRBD1	TRBV7-9	TRBJ2-1	NA
TGTGCCAGCAGCCTGATGGGGGACCCTCCGGATGGCTACACCTTC	CASSLMGDPPDGYTF	NA	TRBV7-9	TRBJ1-2	NA
TGCAGTGCTAGGGGGCAGGGGGTAGGGTTTGAGCAGTTCTTC	CSARGQGVGFEQFF	TRBD1	TRBV20-1	TRBJ2-1	few
TGTGCCAGCAGCTTAGCGTCCACGGGTGAATTGACAGATACGCAGTATTTT	CASSLASTGELTDTQYF	NA	TRBV7-2	TRBJ2-3	few
TGTGCCAGCACTCCCCAGGGGAATAGCAATCAGTCCCAGCATTTT	CASTPQGNSNQSQHF	NA	TRBV12-3/TRBV12-4	TRBJ1-5	NA
TGCAGTGCTAGAGTTCCAGGGTCAAATGAGCAGTTCTTC	CSARVPGSNEQFF	NA	TRBV20-1	TRBJ2-1	few
TGTGCCAGCAGCTCCCTTACGGCAGTTAACTATGGCTACACCTTC	CASSSLTAVNYGYTF	NA	TRBV7-3	TRBJ1-2	NA
TGCGCCAGCAACCAAGATCTTGGGACGCGCCCCGGAAACACCATATATTTT	CASNQDLGTRPGNTIYF	NA	TRBV4-3	TRBJ1-3	NA
TGTGCCAGCAGTTTTCAGGGGGCGGGCACCGGGGAGCTGTTTTTT	CASSFQGAGTGELFF	TRBD1	TRBV12-3/TRBV12-4	TRBJ2-2	NA
TGCGCCAGCAGCCCCGACCCTATAACCGGGGAGCTGTTTTTT	CASSPDPITGELFF	NA	TRBV4-1	TRBJ2-2	few
TGTGCCAGCAGCCAAGAAGGCCGACATGAGCAGTTCTTC	CASSQEGRHEQFF	NA	TRBV3-1	TRBJ2-1	NA
TGCGCCAGCAGCTCCACTAGCGGGGGAGCCTCCTACGAGCAGTACTTC	CASSSTSGGASYEQYF	TRBD2	TRBV5-1	TRBJ2-7	few
TGCAGTGCCCCCTGGTGGGAGACCCAGTACTTC	CSAPWWETQYF	NA	TRBV20-1	TRBJ2-5	few
TGTGCCAGCAGCCAAGATTCAGGGGGGGCGCAAGGTCGGGATACGCAGTATTTT	CASSQDSGGAQGRDTQYF	NA	TRBV4-2	TRBJ2-3	NA
TGTGCCAGCAGCCAAGACCCTAGCGGGGGTCTAATCTTC	CASSQDPSGGLIF	TRBD2	TRBV3-1	TRBJ2-1	once
TGCAGTGCCATACCTGGGACTTCCTACGAGCAGTACTTC	CSAIPGTSYEQYF	NA	TRBV20-1	TRBJ2-7	NA
TGCGCCAGCAGCACAGGACAGGGGGCTTACTATGGCTACACCTTC	CASSTGQGAYYGYTF	TRBD1	TRBV5-1	TRBJ1-2	few
TGTGCCAGCAGCCAAGAGGGAATAGCGGGCGATACGCAGTATTTT	CASSQEGIAGDTQYF	TRBD2	TRBV4-2	TRBJ2-3	NA
TGTGCCAGCGCCTCGAGGTTTAATGAAAAACTGTTTTTT	CASASRFNEKLFF	NA	TRBV7-9	TRBJ1-4	many
TGTGCCAGCAGTCCCCGACTAGCAGGGGTTGGCGAAAAACTGTTTTTT	CASSPRLAGVGEKLFF	NA	TRBV28	TRBJ1-4	few
TGTGCCAGCAGTTACGCGGACTACATGAACACTGAAGCTTTCTTT	CASSYADYMNTEAFF	NA	TRBV6-6	TRBJ1-1	NA
TGTGCCAGCAGCTCCTTGACCGGGACTGTAGCTTACGAGCAGTACTTC	CASSSLTGTVAYEQYF	NA	TRBV7-9	TRBJ2-7	few
TGCGCCAGCAGCTTGGAGGCAGGGGGCGTAGGTACTGAAGCTTTCTTT	CASSLEAGGVGTEAFF	TRBD1	TRBV5-1	TRBJ1-1	few
TGCAGCGGCCTAGACAGGACCTACGAGCAGTACTTC	CSGLDRTYEQYF	NA	TRBV29-1	TRBJ2-7	few
TGTGCCACCACCGACCGAAATGAGCAGTTCTTC	CATTDRNEQFF	NA	TRBV24-1	TRBJ2-1	few
TGTGCCAGCAGTGTTTTGCCAGGGGGGTCTGAAGCTTTCTTT	CASSVLPGGSEAFF	TRBD1	TRBV25-1	TRBJ1-1	few
TGTGCCAGCAGTCCCTTGACTAGCGGGCCTAATGAGCAGTTCTTC	CASSPLTSGPNEQFF	TRBD2	TRBV12-3/TRBV12-4	TRBJ2-1	NA
TGTGCCAGCAGCCAGGCGGTAGCCTATGGCTACACCTTC	CASSQAVAYGYTF	NA	TRBV3-1	TRBJ1-2	NA
TGTGCCAGCAGCTTGATCGCGGGGCCCCAAGAGACCCAGTACTTC	CASSLIAGPQETQYF	NA	TRBV7-3	TRBJ2-5	NA
TGTGCCAGCAGTTTAAAACACACAGGGGGCGAGCAGTACTTC	CASSLKHTGGEQYF	TRBD1	TRBV6-5	TRBJ2-7	NA
TGCAGCGTTGGGGGGGCTGTCGGGGAGCTGTTTTTT	CSVGGAVGELFF	NA	TRBV29-1	TRBJ2-2	few
TGTGCCAGCAGTTTATGGGGAGGGGATCAGCCCCAGCATTTT	CASSLWGGDQPQHF	NA	TRBV28	TRBJ1-5	NA
TGTGCCAGCAGTTACTCTACCGGGACTAGCGGGAGGGGAACCTACAATGAGCAGTTCTTC	CASSYSTGTSGRGTYNEQFF	TRBD2	TRBV6-2/TRBV6-3	TRBJ2-1	NA
TGTGCCAGCAGTTTAAGGCGTTACAATCAGCCCCAGCATTTT	CASSLRRYNQPQHF	NA	TRBV28	TRBJ1-5	NA
TGTGCCAGCAGCTTAGGGAAAGAGACCCAGTACTTC	CASSLGKETQYF	NA	TRBV7-9	TRBJ2-5	few
TGCACCAGCAGGTTGGACTCTTACGAGCAGTACTTC	CTSRLDSYEQYF	NA	TRBV5-1	TRBJ2-7	few
TGCGCCAGCAGCTCGAACCTAAGTCCGGACGAGCAGTACTTC	CASSSNLSPDEQYF	NA	TRBV5-1	TRBJ2-7	few
TGTGCCAGCCGAGGGGTCCGGACAGGGAAAGCTGGGGCCAACGTCCTGACTTTC	CASRGVRTGKAGANVLTF	TRBD1	TRBV11-2	TRBJ2-6	few
TGTGCCACCAGCAGAGAAACAGGGGGAAGGGAGACCCAGTACTTC	CATSRETGGRETQYF	TRBD1	TRBV15	TRBJ2-5	NA
TGCGCCAGCAGCCGATCGACGGCATTGAGCTCCTACGAGCAGTACTTC	CASSRSTALSSYEQYF	NA	TRBV4-3	TRBJ2-7	NA
TGTGCCAGCAGCCTAGCTGTTTCTTGGCAAGAGACCCAGTACTTC	CASSLAVSWQETQYF	NA	TRBV5-8	TRBJ2-5	few
TGTGCCAGCAGCTTGGAGAGGGAGGATACGCAGTATTTT	CASSLEREDTQYF	NA	TRBV9	TRBJ2-3	few
TGTGCCAGCGGGTCAGAAAACTATGGCTACACCTTC	CASGSENYGYTF	NA	TRBV9	TRBJ1-2	NA
TGTGCCAGTAGTACGTCAGTGAACACTGAAGCTTTCTTT	CASSTSVNTEAFF	NA	TRBV19	TRBJ1-1	few
TGTGCCAGCAGCCAAAGCCAACACTACGAGCAGTACTTC	CASSQSQHYEQYF	NA	TRBV16	TRBJ2-7	few
TGTGCCAGCTCACCACCTCAGGCCAGGGCGGATACGCAGTATTTT	CASSPPQARADTQYF	NA	TRBV18	TRBJ2-3	NA
TGTGCCAGCAGGGCACAGGGGGCCCGCGGGGAGCTGTTTTTT	CASRAQGARGELFF	TRBD1	TRBV6-5	TRBJ2-2	NA
TGTGCCAGCAGTTTAGCCTCTGTTATTGAAGCTTTCTTT	CASSLASVIEAFF	NA	TRBV12-3/TRBV12-4	TRBJ1-1	NA
TGCGCCAGCAGTCGTACTAGCGGGGGAAGCACCGGGGAGCTGTTTTTT	CASSRTSGGSTGELFF	TRBD2	TRBV5-1	TRBJ2-2	few
TGCAGTCTCCGCGGGGGGCCCTACGAGCAGTACTTC	CSLRGGPYEQYF	TRBD2	TRBV20-1	TRBJ2-7	few